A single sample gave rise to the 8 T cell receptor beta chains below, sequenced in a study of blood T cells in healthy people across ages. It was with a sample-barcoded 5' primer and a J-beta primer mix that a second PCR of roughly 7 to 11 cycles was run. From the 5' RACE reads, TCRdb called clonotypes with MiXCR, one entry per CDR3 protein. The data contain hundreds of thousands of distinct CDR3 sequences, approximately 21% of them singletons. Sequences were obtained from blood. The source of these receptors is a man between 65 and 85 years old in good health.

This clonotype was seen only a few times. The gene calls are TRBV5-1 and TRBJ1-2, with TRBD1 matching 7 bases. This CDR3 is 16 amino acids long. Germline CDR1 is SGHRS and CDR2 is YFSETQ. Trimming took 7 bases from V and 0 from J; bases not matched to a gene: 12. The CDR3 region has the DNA TGCGCCAGCCGCCGGGACAGCGGAGCATCTAACTATGGCTACACCTTC. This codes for CASRRDSGASNYGYTF.

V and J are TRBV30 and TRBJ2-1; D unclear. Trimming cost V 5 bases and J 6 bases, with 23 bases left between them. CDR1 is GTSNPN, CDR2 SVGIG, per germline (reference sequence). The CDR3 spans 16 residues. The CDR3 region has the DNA TGTGCCTGGGAGGTCCCCAAGCTAGTCAACAGCAATGAGCAGTTCTTC. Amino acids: CAWEVPKLVNSNEQFF.

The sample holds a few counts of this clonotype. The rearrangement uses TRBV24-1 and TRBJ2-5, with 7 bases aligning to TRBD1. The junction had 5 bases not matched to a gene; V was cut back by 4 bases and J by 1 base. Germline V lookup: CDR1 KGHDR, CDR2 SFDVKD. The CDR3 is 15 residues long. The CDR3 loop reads CATSDPDRPQETQYF. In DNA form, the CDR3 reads TGTGCCACCAGTGACCCGGACAGGCCCCAAGAGACCCAGTACTTC.

The CDR3: CASCVGVNHEQFF. The CDR3 region has the DNA TGTGCCAGCTGTGTGGGAGTTAACCATGAGCAGTTCTTC. The chain uses TRBV6-9 and TRBJ2-5; a weak D match, TRBD2 (5 bases). Matching the DNA end better, TRBJ2-1 makes the J call doubtful. The CDR3 contains 13 residues. The germline V gene encodes CDR1 MNHGY and CDR2 SVAAGI.

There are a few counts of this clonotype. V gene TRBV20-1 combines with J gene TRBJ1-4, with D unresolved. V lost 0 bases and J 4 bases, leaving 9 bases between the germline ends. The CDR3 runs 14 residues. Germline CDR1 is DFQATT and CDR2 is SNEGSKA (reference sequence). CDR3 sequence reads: CSARDGRDNEKLFF. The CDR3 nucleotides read TGCAGTGCTAGAGATGGAAGGGATAATGAAAAACTGTTTTTT.

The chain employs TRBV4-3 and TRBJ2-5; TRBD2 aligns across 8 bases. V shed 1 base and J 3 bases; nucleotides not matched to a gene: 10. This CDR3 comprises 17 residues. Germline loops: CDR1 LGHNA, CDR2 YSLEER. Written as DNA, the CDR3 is TGCGCCAGCAGCCAAGGCTTGGCGGGAGGATACGAAGAGACCCAGTACTTC. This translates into CASSQGLAGGYEETQYF.

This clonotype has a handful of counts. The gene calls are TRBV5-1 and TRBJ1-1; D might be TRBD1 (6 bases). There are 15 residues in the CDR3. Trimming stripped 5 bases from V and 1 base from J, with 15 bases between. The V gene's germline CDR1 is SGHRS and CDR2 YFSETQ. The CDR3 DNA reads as TGCGCCAGCAGAGCCGAGGGGGTTGGGAACACTGAAGCTTTCTTT. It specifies CASRAEGVGNTEAFF.

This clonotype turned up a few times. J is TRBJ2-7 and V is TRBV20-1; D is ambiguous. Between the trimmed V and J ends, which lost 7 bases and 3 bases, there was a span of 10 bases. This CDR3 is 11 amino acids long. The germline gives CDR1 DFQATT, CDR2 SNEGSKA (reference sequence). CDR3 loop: CSGVGHYEQYF. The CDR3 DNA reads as TGCAGTGGCGTAGGGCACTACGAGCAGTACTTC.